This T cell receptor (beta chain) is from a study of lymphopenia after photon versus proton radiotherapy (dated by TCRdb to 2018 to 2020). Regarding the study in general: Photon and proton radiation therapy were compared by the study for their immunological effects in patients with gastrointestinal tumors who developed high-grade lymphopenia. The study aimed to characterize how the two radiation modalities differ in their impact on the immune system. The cohort comprised 20 to 25 patients with gastrointestinal tumors who received either photon or proton therapy and then developed lymphopenia.

The library relied on the immunoSEQ multiplex PCR assay. Deep sequencing of rearranged TCR beta loci, alongside multiparametric flow cytometry, was used to profile T cell repertoires. TCRdb obtained this table from immuneACCESS and retained in-frame rearrangements with V and J assigned. These tables miss some clones; where compared with another copy, unresolved V genes account for less than half of the shortfall, and the remainder is unexplained. The sample contains thousands of clones, approximately 86% of them found a single time. The biggest ten clones account for roughly 20% of the sample. The CDR3 covers 15 residues, taking in both the cysteine and the phenylalanine. CDR3 DNA is the only sequence kept; it has 45 bases, read in frame from the first base. V and J lose 4 bases and 1 base, and a span of 15 bases separates them. CDR1 is given as SGHRS and CDR2 as YFSETQ, both from the germline V gene.

About this clone itself: The antigen this receptor binds is unknown. The input lacks base qualities; no much larger clone sits a single base away.

General findings and caveats noted by the study authors: During treatment, patients who received photon therapy lost naive T cells and TCR diversity and gained effector/memory populations, whereas patients who received proton therapy remained relatively stable. The survival association was examined only in patients who died, and the authors described better survival with proton therapy as a possibility, not as a demonstrated result. Among patients across the cohort who died, overall survival time showed an inverse correlation with a larger post-nadir drop in TCR diversity. After the lymphocyte count nadir, oligoclonal expansion, especially of CD8+ Temra cells, was observed in photon-treated repertoires, and the drop in diversity was driven by this expansion.

The sample here was peripheral blood, taken from a patient treated with photon-based radiotherapy. This TCR came from a man aged 80 or over with cholangiocarcinoma. The sequence is built from TRBV5-1 and TRBJ2-7; TRBD1 is perhaps the D gene, given 6 matching bases. The nucleotide sequence reads TGCGCCAGCAGCGGGCAGGCAGGGGAATCCTACGAGCAGTACTTC. Protein translation: CASSGQAGESYEQYF.